Only one count was recorded for the clone carrying this T cell receptor (beta chain). Its matching antigen is unknown. An end of the junction differs from the germline gene, which may be a read error. Total RNA and DNA came together from approximately 20-30 mg of bulk tissue without cell sorting. Each tumor was sampled at four poles and its centre. Viable tumor cell content exceeded 80% in every tumor sample. Germline-derived CDR1 and CDR2 are MNHEY and SVGAGI. This CDR3 spans 15 amino acids. Reverse transcription of approximately 500 ng total RNA with a constant-region primer produced TCR beta cDNA. Researchers made the TCR beta libraries by running three nested multiplex PCR rounds with slightly modified ARM-PCR. With TRBV1-TRBV30 forward primers and a C-beta reverse primer, the first two PCR rounds were run for around 10 cycles each. MiXCR, run by TCRdb on the multiplex PCR reads, gives a single entry per CDR3 protein. The table has 100,000 to 150,000 distinct CDR3 sequences, 64% seen once.

The data were obtained in a study of tumor-infiltrating lymphocytes in primary liver carcinoma. Study-wide findings and caveats: The difference in top-250-clone fraction between tumors and blood was significant, favoring tumors (p = 0.039).

The sequenced sample consisted of liver tumor tissue from sampling region 3. Subset denoted: tumor region T3, left-lateral pole. V is TRBV6-5 and J is TRBJ2-1, with TRBD2 matching 9 bases. The sequence derives from a woman aged 60-70 years with primary liver carcinoma and hepatitis B virus infection. The CDR3 coding sequence is TGTGCCAGCAGTTCCGGGACTAGCCACTACATTGAGCAGATCTTC. This encodes CASSSGTSHYIEQIF.